The source of this T cell receptor (beta chain) is a study of T cell responses to AZD1222 COVID-19 vaccine. Study information: Combined were second doses at about 4 or about 12 weeks.

About this clone itself: Its antigen remains unidentified.

Sequencing used immunoSEQ multiplex PCR; TCRdb keeps in-frame clones, though not all of them. Of about 140,000 clones in the sample, about 91% are singletons; the top ten hold approximately 4.5%. The CDR3 consists of 12 residues. The germline CDR1 and CDR2 sequences are KGHSH and LQKENI. V dropped 3 bases and J dropped 5 bases, with 6 bases sitting between them. General study points: Spike-specific TCR breadth and depth went up after people got two AZD1222 doses.

This TCR came from an adult in good health. The input for sequencing was peripheral blood, taken on day 0 of AZD1222 vaccination. The chain uses TRBV18 and TRBJ2-3; no clear D. CDR3 sequence: CASSPTGDTQYF. DNA for the CDR3: TGTGCCAGCTCACCTACGGGAGATACGCAGTATTTT.